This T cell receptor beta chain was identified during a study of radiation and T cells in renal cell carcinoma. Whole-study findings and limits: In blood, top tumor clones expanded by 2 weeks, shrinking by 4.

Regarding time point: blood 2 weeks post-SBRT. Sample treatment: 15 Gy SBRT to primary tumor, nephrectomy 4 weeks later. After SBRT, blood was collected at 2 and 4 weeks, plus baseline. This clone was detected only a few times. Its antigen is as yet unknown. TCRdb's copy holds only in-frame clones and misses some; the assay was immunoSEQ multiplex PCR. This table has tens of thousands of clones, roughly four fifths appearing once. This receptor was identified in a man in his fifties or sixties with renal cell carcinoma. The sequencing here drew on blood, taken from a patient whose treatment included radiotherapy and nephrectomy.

CDR3 in amino acids: CASSPGNTYEQYF. The DNA of the CDR3 is TGTGCCAGCTCACCAGGGAACACCTACGAGCAGTACTTC. The chain is built from TRBV18 and TRBJ2-7; D not certain. CDR1 is KGHSH, CDR2 LQKENI, per germline. V lost 2 bases and J 2 bases, leaving 7 bases between the germline ends. This CDR3 has 13 amino acids. The complete variable domain, with remaining parts taken from reference TRBV18 and TRBJ2-7, reads NAGVMQNPRHLVRRRGQEARLRCSPMKGHSHVYWYRQLPEEGLKFMVYLQKENIIDESGMPKERFSAEFPKEGPSILRIQQVVRGDSAAYFCASSPGNTYEQYFGPGTRLTVT.